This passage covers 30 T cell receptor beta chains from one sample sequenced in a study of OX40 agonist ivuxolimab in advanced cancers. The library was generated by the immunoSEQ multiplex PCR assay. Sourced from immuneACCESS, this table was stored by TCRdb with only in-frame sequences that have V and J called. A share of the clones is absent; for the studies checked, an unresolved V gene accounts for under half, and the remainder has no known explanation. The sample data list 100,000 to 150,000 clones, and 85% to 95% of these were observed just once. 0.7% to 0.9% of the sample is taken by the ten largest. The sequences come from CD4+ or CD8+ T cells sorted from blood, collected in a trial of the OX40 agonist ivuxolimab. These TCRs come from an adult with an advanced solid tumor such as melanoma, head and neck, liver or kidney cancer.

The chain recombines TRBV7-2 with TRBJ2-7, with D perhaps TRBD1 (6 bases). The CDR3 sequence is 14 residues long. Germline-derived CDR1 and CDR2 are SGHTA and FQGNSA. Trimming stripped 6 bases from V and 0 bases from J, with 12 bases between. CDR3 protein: CASRANRDSYEQYF. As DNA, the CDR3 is TGTGCCAGCAGGGCGAACAGGGACTCCTACGAGCAGTACTTC.

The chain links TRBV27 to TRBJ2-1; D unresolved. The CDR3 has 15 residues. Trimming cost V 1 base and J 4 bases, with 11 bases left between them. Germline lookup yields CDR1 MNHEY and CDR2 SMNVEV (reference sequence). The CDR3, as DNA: TGTGCCAGCAGTTTATTCACTCCTGGATACAATGAGCAGTTCTTC. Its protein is CASSLFTPGYNEQFF.

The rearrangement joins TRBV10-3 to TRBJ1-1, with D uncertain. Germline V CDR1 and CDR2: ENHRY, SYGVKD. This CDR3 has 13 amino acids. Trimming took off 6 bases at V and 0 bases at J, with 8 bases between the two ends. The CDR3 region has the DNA TGTGCCATCAGGTCAGAGATGAACACTGAAGCTTTCTTT. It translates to CAIRSEMNTEAFF.

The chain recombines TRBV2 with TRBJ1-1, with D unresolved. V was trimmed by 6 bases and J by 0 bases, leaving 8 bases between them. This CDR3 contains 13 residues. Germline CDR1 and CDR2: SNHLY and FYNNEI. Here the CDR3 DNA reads TGTGCCAGCAGAGACCAAATGAACACTGAAGCTTTCTTT. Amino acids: CASRDQMNTEAFF.

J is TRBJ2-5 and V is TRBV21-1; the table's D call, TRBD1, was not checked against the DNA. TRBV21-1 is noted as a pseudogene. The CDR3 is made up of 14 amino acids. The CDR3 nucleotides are TGTGCCAGCAGCACCCGGACAGGGGAAGAGACCCAGTACTTC. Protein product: CASSTRTGEETQYF.

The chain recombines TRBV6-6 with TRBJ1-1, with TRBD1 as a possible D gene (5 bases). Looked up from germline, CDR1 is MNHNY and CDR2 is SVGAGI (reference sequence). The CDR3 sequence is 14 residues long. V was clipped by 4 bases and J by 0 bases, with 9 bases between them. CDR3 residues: CASSSGTLNTEAFF. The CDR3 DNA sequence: TGTGCCAGCAGTTCCGGGACTTTGAACACTGAAGCTTTCTTT.

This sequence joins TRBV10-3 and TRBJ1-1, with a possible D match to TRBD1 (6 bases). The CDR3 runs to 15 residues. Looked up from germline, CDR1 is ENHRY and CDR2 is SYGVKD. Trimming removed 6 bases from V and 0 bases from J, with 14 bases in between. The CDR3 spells CAISRGSGMNTEAFF. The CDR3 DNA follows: TGTGCCATCAGCAGGGGATCGGGTATGAACACTGAAGCTTTCTTT.

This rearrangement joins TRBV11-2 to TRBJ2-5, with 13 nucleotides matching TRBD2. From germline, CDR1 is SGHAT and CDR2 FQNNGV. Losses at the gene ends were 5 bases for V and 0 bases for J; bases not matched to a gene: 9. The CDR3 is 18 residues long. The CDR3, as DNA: TGTGCCAGCAGCCCCGGACTAGCGGGAGACGCGTACCAAGAGACCCAGTACTTC. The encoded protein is CASSPGLAGDAYQETQYF.

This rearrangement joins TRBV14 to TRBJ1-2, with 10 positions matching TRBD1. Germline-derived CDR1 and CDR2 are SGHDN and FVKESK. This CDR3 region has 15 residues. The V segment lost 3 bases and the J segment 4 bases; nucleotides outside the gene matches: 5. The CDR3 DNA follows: TGTGCCAGCAGCCAGACCGGGACAGGGGCCTATGGCTACACCTTC. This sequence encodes CASSQTGTGAYGYTF. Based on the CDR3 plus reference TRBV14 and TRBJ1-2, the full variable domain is EAGVTQFPSHSVIEKGQTVTLRCDPISGHDNLYWYRRVMGKEIKFLLHFVKESKQDESGMPNNRFLAERTGGTYSTLKVQPAELEDSGVYFCASSQTGTGAYGYTFGSGTRLTVV.

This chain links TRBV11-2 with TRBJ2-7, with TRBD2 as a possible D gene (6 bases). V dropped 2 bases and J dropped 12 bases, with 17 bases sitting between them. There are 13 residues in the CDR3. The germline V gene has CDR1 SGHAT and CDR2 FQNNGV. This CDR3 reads CASSLTSSSPLYF. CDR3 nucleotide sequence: TGTGCCAGCAGCTTAACTAGCTCTTCACCGTTGTACTTC.

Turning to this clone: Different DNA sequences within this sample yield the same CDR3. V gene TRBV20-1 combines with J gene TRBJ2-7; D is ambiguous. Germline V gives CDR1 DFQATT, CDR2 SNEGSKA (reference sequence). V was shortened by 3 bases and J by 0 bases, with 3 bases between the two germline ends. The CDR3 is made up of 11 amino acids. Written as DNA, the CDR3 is TGCAGTGCTAGTCCCTCCTACGAGCAGTACTTC. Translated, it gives CSASPSYEQYF.

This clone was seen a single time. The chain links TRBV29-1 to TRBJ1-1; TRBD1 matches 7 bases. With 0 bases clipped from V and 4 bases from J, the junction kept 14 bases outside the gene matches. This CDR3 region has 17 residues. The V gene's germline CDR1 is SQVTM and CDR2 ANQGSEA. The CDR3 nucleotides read TGCAGCGTTGAAGACCGGCGGATGACAGGGAGGAGCACTGAAGCTTTCTTT. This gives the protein CSVEDRRMTGRSTEAFF.

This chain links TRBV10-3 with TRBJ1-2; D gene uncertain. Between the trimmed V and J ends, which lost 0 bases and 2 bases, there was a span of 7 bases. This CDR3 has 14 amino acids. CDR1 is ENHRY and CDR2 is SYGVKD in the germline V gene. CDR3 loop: CAISESTGNYGYTF. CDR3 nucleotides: TGTGCCATCAGTGAGTCAACTGGAAACTATGGCTACACCTTC.

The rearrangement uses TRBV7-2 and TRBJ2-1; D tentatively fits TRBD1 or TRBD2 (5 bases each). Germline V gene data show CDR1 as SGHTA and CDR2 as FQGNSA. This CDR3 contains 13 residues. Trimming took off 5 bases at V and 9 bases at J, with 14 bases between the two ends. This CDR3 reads CASSPGTFGEQFF. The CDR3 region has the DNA TGTGCCAGCAGCCCCGGGACCTTCGGTGAGCAGTTCTTC.

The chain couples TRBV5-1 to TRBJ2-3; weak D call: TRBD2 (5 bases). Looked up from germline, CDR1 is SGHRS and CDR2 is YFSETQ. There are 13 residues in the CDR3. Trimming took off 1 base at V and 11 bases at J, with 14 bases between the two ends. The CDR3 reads CASSLPILEEQYF. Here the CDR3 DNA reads TGCGCCAGCAGCTTGCCTATACTAGAGGAGCAGTATTTT.

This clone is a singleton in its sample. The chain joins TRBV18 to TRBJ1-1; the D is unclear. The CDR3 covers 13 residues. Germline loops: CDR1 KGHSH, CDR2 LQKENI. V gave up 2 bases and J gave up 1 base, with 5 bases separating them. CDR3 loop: CASSPAENTEAFF. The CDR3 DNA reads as TGTGCCAGCTCACCAGCAGAGAACACTGAAGCTTTCTTT. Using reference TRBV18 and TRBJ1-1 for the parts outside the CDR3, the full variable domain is NAGVMQNPRHLVRRRGQEARLRCSPMKGHSHVYWYRQLPEEGLKFMVYLQKENIIDESGMPKERFSAEFPKEGPSILRIQQVVRGDSAAYFCASSPAENTEAFFGQGTRLTVV.

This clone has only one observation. The chain's CDR3 is CASSLSGGRKNTEAFF. The CDR3 bases are TGCGCCAGCAGCTTGTCCGGGGGAAGGAAGAACACTGAAGCTTTCTTT. This sequence joins TRBV5-1 and TRBJ1-1; TRBD1 might be the D (5 bases). Germline CDR1 is SGHRS and CDR2 is YFSETQ. The V gene lost 1 base and the J gene lost 1 base, with 14 bases spanning the gap. CDR3 size: 16 residues.

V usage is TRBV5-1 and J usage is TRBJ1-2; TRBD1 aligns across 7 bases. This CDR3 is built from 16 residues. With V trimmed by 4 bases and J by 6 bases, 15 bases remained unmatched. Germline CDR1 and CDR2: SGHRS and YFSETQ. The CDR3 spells CASSGGTASGFDGYTF. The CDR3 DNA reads TGCGCCAGCAGCGGCGGGACAGCTTCGGGCTTTGATGGCTACACCTTC.

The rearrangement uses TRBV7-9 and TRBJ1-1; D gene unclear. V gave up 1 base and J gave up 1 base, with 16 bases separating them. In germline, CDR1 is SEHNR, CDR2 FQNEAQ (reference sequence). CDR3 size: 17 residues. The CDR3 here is CASSLGVWAQENTEAFF. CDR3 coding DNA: TGTGCCAGCAGCTTAGGGGTATGGGCTCAGGAGAACACTGAAGCTTTCTTT.

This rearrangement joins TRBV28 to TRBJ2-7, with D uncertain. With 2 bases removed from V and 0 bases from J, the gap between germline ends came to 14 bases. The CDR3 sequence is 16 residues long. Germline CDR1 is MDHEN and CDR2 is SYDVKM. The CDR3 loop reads CASSLPTAFISYEQYF. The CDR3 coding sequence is TGTGCCAGCAGTTTACCTACAGCGTTTATCTCCTACGAGCAGTACTTC. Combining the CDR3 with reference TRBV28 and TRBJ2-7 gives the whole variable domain DVKVTQSSRYLVKRTGEKVFLECVQDMDHENMFWYRQDPGLGLRLIYFSYDVKMKEKGDIPEGYSVSREKKERFSLILESASTNQTSMYLCASSLPTAFISYEQYFGPGTRLTVT.

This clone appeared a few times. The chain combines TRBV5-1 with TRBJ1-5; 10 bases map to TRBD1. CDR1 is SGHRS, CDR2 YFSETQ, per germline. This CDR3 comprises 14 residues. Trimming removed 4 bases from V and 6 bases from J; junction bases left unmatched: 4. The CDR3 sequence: CASSDGTGAQPQHF. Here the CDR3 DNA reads TGCGCCAGCAGCGATGGGACAGGGGCTCAGCCCCAGCATTTT.

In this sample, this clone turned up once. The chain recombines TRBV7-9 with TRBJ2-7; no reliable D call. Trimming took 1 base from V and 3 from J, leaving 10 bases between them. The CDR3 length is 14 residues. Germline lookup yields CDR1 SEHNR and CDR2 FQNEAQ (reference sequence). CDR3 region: CASSLGEINYEQYF. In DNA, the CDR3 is TGTGCCAGCAGCTTAGGAGAAATCAACTACGAGCAGTACTTC.

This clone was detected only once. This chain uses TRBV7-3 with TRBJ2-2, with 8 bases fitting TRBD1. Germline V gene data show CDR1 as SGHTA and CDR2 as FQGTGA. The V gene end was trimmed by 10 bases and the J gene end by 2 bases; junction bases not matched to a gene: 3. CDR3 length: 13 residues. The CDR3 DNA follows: TGTGCCATAGGACAGGGCAACACCGGGGAGCTGTTTTTT. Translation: CAIGQGNTGELFF.

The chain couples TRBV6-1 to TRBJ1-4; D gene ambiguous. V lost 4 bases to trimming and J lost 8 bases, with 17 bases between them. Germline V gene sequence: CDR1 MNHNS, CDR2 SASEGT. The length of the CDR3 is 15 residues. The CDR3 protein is CASSGSISSGEKLFF. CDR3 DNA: TGTGCCAGCAGTGGGTCCATTTCGTCTGGGGAAAAACTGTTTTTT.

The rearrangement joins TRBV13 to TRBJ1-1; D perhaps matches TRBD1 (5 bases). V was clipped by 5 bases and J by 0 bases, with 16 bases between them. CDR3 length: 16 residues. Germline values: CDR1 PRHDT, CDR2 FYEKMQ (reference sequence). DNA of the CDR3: TGTGCCAGCAGCCACAGGATTCACAACATGAACACTGAAGCTTTCTTT. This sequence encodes CASSHRIHNMNTEAFF. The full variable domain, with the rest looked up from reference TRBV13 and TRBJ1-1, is AAGVIQSPRHLIKEKRETATLKCYPIPRHDTVYWYQQGPGQDPQFLISFYEKMQSDKGSIPDRFSAQQFSDYHSELNMSSLELGDSALYFCASSHRIHNMNTEAFFGQGTRLTVV.

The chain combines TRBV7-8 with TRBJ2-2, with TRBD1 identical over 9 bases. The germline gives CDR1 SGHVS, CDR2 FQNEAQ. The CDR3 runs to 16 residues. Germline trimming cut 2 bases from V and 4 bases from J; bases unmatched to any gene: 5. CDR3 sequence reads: CASSLRTGAVTGELFF. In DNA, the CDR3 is TGTGCCAGCAGCTTAAGGACAGGGGCAGTCACCGGGGAGCTGTTTTTT.

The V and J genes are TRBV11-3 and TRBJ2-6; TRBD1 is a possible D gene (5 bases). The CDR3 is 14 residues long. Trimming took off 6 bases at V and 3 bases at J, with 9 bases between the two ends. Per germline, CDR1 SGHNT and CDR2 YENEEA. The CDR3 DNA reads TGTGCCAGCAGTCAGGGTGTTGGGGCCAACGTCCTGACTTTC. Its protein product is CASSQGVGANVLTF. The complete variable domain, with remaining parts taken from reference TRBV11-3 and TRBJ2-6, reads EAGVVQSPRYKIIEKKQPVAFWCNPISGHNTLYWYLQNLGQGPELLIRYENEEAVDDSQLPKDRFSAERLKGVDSTLKIQPAELGDSAVYLCASSQGVGANVLTFGAGSRLTVL.

The CDR3 coding sequence is TGCGCCAGCAGCTTGGAGGGAAACACCATATATTTT. Protein product: CASSLEGNTIYF. The V gene is TRBV5-1, the J gene TRBJ1-3, with D unclear. CDR3 length equals 12 residues. V was clipped by 0 bases and J by 4 bases, with 2 bases between them. The germline CDR1 and CDR2 sequences are SGHRS and YFSETQ.

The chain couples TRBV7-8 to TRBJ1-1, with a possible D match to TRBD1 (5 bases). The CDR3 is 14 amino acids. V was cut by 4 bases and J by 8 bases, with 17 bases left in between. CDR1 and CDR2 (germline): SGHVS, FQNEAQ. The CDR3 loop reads CASSSPGVQGEAFF. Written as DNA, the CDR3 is TGTGCCAGCAGCTCCCCCGGGGTCCAGGGAGAAGCTTTCTTT.

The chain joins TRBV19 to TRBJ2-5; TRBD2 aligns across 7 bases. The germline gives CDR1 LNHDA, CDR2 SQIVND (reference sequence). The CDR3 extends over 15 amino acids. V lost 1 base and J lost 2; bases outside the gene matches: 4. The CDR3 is CASSIVHSGQETQYF. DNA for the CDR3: TGTGCCAGTAGTATAGTCCATAGCGGGCAAGAGACCCAGTACTTC.